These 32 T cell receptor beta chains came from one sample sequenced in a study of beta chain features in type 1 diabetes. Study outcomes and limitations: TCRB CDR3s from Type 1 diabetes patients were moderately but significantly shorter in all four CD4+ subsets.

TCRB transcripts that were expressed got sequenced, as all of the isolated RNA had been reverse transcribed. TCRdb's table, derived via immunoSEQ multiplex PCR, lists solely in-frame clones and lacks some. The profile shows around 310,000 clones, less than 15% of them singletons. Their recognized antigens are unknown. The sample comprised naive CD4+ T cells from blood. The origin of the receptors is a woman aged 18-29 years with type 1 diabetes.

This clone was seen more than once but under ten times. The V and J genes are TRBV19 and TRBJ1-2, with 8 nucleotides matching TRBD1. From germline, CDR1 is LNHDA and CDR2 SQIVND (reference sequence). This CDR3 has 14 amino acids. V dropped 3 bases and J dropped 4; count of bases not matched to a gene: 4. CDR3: CASSIDRGGYGYTF. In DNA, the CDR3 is TGTGCCAGTAGTATCGACAGGGGCGGCTATGGCTACACCTTC.

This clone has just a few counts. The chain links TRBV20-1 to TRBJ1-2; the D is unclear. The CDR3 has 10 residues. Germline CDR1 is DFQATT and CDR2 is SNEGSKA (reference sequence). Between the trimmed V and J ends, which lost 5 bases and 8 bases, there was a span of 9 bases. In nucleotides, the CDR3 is TGCAGTGCTGCGGAGGTCGGCTACACCTTC. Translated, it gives CSAAEVGYTF.

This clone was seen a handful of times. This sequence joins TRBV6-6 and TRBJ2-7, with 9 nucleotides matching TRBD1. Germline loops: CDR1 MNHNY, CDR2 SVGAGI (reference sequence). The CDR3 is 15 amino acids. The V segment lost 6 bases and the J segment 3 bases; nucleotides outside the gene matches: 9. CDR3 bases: TGTGCCAGCAGCCACAACAGGGGGCGCATCTACGAGCAGTACGTC. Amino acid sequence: CASSHNRGRIYEQYV.

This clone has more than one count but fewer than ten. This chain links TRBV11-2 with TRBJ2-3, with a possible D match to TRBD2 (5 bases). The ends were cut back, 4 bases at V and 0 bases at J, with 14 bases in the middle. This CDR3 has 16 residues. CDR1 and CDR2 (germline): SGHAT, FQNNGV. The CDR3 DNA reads TGTGCCAGCAGCTCGATCGTCGGCGGGAGCACAGATACGCAGTATTTT. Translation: CASSSIVGGSTDTQYF.

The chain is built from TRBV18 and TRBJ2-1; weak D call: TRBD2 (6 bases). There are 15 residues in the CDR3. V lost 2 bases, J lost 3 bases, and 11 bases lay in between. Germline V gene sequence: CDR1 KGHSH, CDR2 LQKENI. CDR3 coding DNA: TGTGCCAGCTCACCAATGGACTATCTCTACAATGAGCAGTTCTTC. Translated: CASSPMDYLYNEQFF. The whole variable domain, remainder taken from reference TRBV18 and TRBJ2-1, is NAGVMQNPRHLVRRRGQEARLRCSPMKGHSHVYWYRQLPEEGLKFMVYLQKENIIDESGMPKERFSAEFPKEGPSILRIQQVVRGDSAAYFCASSPMDYLYNEQFFGPGTRLTVL.

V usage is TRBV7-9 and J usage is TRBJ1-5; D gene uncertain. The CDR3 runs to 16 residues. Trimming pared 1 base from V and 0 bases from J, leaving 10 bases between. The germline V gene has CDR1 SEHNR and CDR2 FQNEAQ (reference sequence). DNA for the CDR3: TGTGCCAGCAGCTTAGACTCCTGGTATAGCAATCAGCCCCAGCATTTT. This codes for CASSLDSWYSNQPQHF. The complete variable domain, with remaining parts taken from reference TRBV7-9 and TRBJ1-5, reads DTGVSQNPRHKITKRGQNVTFRCDPISEHNRLYWYRQTLGQGPEFLTYFQNEAQLEKSRLLSDRFSAERPKGSFSTLEIQRTEQGDSAMYLCASSLDSWYSNQPQHFGDGTRLSIL.

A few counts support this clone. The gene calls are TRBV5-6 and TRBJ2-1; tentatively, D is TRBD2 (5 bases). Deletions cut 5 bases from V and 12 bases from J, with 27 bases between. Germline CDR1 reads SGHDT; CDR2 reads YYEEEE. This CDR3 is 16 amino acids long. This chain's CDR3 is CASSTTGSSTRILQFF. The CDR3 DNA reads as TGTGCCAGCAGTACGACGGGGTCGAGCACGAGGATCCTGCAGTTCTTC.

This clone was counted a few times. The CDR3 DNA sequence: TGTGCCTGGAGTGTACGACTAGCGGCCTACAATGAGCAGTTCTTC. Amino acid sequence: CAWSVRLAAYNEQFF. The chain combines TRBV30 with TRBJ2-1; 9 nucleotides match TRBD2. Trimming cost V 0 bases and J 2 bases; bases outside gene matches: 2. The CDR3 is 15 amino acids. From germline, CDR1 is GTSNPN and CDR2 SVGIG (reference sequence).

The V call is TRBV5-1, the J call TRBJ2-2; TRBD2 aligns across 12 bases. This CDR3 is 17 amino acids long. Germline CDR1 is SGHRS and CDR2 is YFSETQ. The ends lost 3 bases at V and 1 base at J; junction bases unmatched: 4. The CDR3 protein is CASSSLAGGQNTGELFF. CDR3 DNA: TGCGCCAGCAGCTCACTAGCGGGAGGACAGAACACCGGGGAGCTGTTTTTT. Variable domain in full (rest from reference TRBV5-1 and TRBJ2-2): KAGVTQTPRYLIKTRGQQVTLSCSPISGHRSVSWYQQTPGQGLQFLFEYFSETQRNKGNFPGRFSGRQFSNSRSEMNVSTLELGDSALYLCASSSLAGGQNTGELFFGEGSRLTVL.

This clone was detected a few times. CDR3 loop: CASSFNSGRDTQYF. The CDR3 DNA follows: TGTGCCAGCAGCTTCAATAGCGGGAGAGATACGCAGTATTTT. The chain carries TRBV11-2 and TRBJ2-3, with 9 bases matching TRBD2. The CDR3 runs 14 residues. The germline V gene encodes CDR1 SGHAT and CDR2 FQNNGV. The V gene end was trimmed by 3 bases and the J gene end by 5 bases; junction bases not matched to a gene: 3.

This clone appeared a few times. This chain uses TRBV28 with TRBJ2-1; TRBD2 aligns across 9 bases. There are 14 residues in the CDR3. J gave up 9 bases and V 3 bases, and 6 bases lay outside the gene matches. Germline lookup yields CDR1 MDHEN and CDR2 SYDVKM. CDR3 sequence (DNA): TGTGCCAGCAGTTTGAGCGGGGGGAGCGCTGAGCAGTTCTTC. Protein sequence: CASSLSGGSAEQFF.

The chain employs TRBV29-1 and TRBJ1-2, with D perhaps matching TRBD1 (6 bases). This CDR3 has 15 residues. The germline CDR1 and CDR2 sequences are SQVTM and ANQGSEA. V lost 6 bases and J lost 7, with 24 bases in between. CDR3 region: CSVENPQGRRVGYTF. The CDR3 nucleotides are TGCAGCGTGGAGAACCCTCAGGGGCGCCGGGTTGGCTACACCTTC.

The chain's CDR3 is CASSSLAGLTDTQYF. The CDR3 DNA is TGTGCCAGCAGCTCGCTAGCGGGACTCACAGATACGCAGTATTTT. V usage is TRBV7-3 and J usage is TRBJ2-3; TRBD2 matches at 9 bases. The CDR3 spans 15 residues. From germline, CDR1 is SGHTA and CDR2 FQGTGA. The junction had 4 bases not matched to a gene; V was cut back by 4 bases and J by 2 bases.

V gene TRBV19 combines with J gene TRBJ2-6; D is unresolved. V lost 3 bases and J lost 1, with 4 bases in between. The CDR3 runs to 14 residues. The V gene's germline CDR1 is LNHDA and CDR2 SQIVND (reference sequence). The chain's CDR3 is CASSIGSGANVLTF. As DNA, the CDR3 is TGTGCCAGTAGTATCGGGTCTGGGGCCAACGTCCTGACTTTC.

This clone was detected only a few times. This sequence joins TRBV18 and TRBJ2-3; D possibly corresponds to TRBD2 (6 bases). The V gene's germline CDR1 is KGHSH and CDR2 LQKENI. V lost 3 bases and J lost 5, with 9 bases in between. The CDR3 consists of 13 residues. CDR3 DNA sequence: TGTGCCAGCTCACCGGCGACTAGAGATACGCAGTATTTT. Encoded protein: CASSPATRDTQYF.

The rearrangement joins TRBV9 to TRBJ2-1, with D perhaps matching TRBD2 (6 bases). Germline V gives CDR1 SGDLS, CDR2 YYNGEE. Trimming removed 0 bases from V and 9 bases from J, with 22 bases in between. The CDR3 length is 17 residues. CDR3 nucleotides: TGTGCCAGCAGCGTAGCTGGGGTAGCGGCCATTGGAGGTGAGCAGTTCTTC. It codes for CASSVAGVAAIGGEQFF.

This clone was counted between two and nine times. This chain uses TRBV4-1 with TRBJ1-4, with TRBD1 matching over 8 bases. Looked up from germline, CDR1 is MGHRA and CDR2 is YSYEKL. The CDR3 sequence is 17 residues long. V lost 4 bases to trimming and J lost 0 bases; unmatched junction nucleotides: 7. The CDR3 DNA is TGCGCCAGCAGCCGACGGGACAGGTTCTCAACTAATGAAAAACTGTTTTTT. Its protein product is CASSRRDRFSTNEKLFF.

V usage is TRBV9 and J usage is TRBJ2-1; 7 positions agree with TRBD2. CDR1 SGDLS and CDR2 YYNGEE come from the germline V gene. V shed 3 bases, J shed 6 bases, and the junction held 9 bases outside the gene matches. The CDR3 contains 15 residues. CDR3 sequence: CASSAGGRGFNEQFF. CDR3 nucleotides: TGTGCCAGCAGCGCGGGAGGTCGGGGTTTCAATGAGCAGTTCTTC.

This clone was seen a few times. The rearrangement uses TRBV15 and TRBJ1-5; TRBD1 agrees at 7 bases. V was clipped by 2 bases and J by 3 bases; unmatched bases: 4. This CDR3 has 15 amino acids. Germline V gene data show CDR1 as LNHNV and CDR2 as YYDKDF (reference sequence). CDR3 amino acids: CATSRSDRDNQPQHF. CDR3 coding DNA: TGTGCCACCAGCAGAAGCGACAGGGACAATCAGCCCCAGCATTTT.

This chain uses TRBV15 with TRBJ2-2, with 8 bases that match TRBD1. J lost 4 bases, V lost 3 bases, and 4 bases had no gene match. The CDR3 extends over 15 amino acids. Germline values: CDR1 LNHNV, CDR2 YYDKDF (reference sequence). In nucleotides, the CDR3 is TGTGCCACCAGCAGTTGGACAGGGCCCACCGGGGAGCTGTTTTTT. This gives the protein CATSSWTGPTGELFF.

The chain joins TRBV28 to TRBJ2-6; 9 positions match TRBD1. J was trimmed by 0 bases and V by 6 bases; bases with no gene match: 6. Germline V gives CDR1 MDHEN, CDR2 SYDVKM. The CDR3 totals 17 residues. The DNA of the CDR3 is TGTGCCAGCAGCCGGGACAGGGAAGGCTCTGGGGCCAACGTCCTGACTTTC. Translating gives CASSRDREGSGANVLTF. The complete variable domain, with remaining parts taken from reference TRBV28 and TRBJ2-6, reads DVKVTQSSRYLVKRTGEKVFLECVQDMDHENMFWYRQDPGLGLRLIYFSYDVKMKEKGDIPEGYSVSREKKERFSLILESASTNQTSMYLCASSRDREGSGANVLTFGAGSRLTVL.

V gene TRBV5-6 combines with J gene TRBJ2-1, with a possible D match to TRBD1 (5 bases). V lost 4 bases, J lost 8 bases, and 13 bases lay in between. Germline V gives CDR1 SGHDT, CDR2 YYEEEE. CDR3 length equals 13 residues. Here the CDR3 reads CASSRTSPDEQFF. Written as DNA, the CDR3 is TGTGCCAGCAGCCGGACAAGCCCCGATGAGCAGTTCTTC.

DNA of the CDR3: TGTGCCAGCAGCGTAGCGGAGCCCCGGTGGGATGAGCAGTTCTTC. This translates into CASSVAEPRWDEQFF. The J gene is TRBJ2-1, the V gene TRBV11-2; tentatively, D is TRBD2 (6 bases). Germline lookup yields CDR1 SGHAT and CDR2 FQNNGV. V was trimmed by 5 bases and J by 8 bases, leaving 19 bases between them. The CDR3 is 15 amino acids.

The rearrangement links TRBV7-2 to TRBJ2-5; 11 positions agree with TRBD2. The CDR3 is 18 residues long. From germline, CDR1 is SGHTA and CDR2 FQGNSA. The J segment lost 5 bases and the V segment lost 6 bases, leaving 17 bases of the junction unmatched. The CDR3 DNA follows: TGTGCCAGCAGTCAATACCTGGGGCTAGCGGGAGGACAGGAGACCCAGTACTTC. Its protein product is CASSQYLGLAGGQETQYF.

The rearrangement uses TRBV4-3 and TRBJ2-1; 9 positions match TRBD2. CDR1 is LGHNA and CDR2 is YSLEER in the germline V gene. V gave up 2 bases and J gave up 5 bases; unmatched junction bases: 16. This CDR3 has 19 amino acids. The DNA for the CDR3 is TGCGCCAGCAGCCAAAAGTCCGGGGGGCGGCTAGCGGGAAACAATGAGCAGTTCTTC. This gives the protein CASSQKSGGRLAGNNEQFF.

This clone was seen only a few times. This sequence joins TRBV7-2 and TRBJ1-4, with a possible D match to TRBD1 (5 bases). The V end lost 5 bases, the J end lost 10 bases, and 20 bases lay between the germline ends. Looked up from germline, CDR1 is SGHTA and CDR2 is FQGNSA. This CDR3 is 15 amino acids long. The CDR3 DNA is TGTGCCAGCAGCCAGGGACTGCAGGGTGGGGGAAAACTGTTTTTT. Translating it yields CASSQGLQGGGKLFF.

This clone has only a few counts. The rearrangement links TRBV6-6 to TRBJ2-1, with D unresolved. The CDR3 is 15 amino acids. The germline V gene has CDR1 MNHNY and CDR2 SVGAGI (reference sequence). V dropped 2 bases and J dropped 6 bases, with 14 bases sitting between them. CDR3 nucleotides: TGTGCCAGCAGTTACGCCCCGCCGCCCGGCAATGAGCAGTTCTTC. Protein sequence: CASSYAPPPGNEQFF.

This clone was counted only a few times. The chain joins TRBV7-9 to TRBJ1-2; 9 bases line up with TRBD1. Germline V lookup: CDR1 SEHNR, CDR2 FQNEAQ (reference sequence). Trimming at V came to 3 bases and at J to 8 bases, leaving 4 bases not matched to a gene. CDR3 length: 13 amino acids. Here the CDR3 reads CASSLEDRGGYTF. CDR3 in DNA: TGTGCCAGCAGCTTGGAGGACAGGGGAGGCTACACCTTC.

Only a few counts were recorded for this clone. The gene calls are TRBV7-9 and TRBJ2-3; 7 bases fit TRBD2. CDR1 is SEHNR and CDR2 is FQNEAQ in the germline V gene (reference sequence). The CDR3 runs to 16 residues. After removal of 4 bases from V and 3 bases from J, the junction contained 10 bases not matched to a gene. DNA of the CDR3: TGTGCCAGCAGCTCGCGGGGCGGGAGTGGTACAGATACGCAGTATTTT. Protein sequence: CASSSRGGSGTDTQYF.

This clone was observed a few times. CDR3 coding DNA: TGTGCCAGCAGCCCCGAGGGACTAGCGGGAGTTAATGAGCAGTTCTTC. Translated: CASSPEGLAGVNEQFF. V and J are TRBV7-2 and TRBJ2-1; the match to TRBD2 covers 14 bases. Unmatched junction bases numbered 7, after V lost 5 bases and J lost 7 bases. Germline loops: CDR1 SGHTA, CDR2 FQGNSA. CDR3 length: 16 residues.

In nucleotides, the CDR3 is TGTGCCACCAGCAGAGACCCAAACACCGGGGAGCTGTTTTTT. It encodes CATSRDPNTGELFF. The genes are TRBV15 and TRBJ2-2, with D unresolved. Trimming removed 0 bases at V and 2 bases at J, with 4 bases between. Per germline, CDR1 LNHNV and CDR2 YYDKDF (reference sequence). This CDR3 contains 14 residues.

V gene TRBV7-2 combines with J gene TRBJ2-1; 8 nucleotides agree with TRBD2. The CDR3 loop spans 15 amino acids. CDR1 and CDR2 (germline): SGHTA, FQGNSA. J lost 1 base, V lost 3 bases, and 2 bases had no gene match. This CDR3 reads CASSFAGGSYNEQFF. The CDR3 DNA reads TGTGCCAGCAGCTTTGCGGGAGGTTCCTACAATGAGCAGTTCTTC.